The 7 T cell receptor beta chains below all came from one sample that was sequenced in a study of beta chain features in type 1 diabetes. Every isolated RNA sample was fully reverse transcribed, so sequencing captured expressed TCRB transcripts. Assay: immunoSEQ multiplex PCR; the TCRdb copy retains only in-frame clones and omits some. The sample consists of 600,000 to 700,000 clones, roughly an eighth of them appearing once. Their specific antigens are unknown. Whole-study results and caveats: Moderate yet significant TCRB CDR3 shortening was seen in Type 1 diabetes patients in all four CD4+ subsets.

Sequencing used naive CD4+ T cells from blood. The source of these receptors is a young man with type 1 diabetes.

This clone was seen a handful of times. CDR3 sequence: CASSTRDQPQHF. DNA for the CDR3: TGTGCCAGCAGTACCCGGGATCAGCCCCAGCATTTT. The V gene is TRBV25-1, the J gene TRBJ1-5; D gene uncertain. The CDR3 consists of 12 residues. V was trimmed by 5 bases and J by 5 bases, leaving 7 bases between them. Looked up from germline, CDR1 is MGHDK and CDR2 is SYGVNS.

This clone was found a few times. The chain carries TRBV15 and TRBJ2-7; D is unresolved. CDR3 length: 13 amino acids. CDR1 and CDR2 from the germline V gene are LNHNV and YYDKDF (reference sequence). The V end was cut by 0 bases, the J end by 4 bases, with 7 bases between. CDR3 DNA sequence: TGTGCCACCAGCAGAGATTTTGTTTACGAGCAGTACTTC. Its protein product is CATSRDFVYEQYF.

This clone was counted only a few times. The V call is TRBV10-2, the J call TRBJ2-7, with D hard to call. The V end lost 3 bases, the J end lost 2 bases, and 14 bases lay between the germline ends. The CDR3 extends over 15 amino acids. Germline CDR1 WSHSY, CDR2 SAAADI. The CDR3 is CASSDRQAGAYEQYF. As DNA, the CDR3 is TGCGCCAGCAGTGATCGGCAGGCTGGAGCCTACGAGCAGTACTTC.

This clone was counted between two and nine times. The J gene is TRBJ1-1, the V gene TRBV5-4; unclear D gene. Germline V gene sequence: CDR1 SGHNT, CDR2 YYREEE (reference sequence). The CDR3 runs 13 residues. Trimming removed 4 bases at V and 1 base at J, with 8 bases between. The CDR3 loop reads CASSVPGNTEAFF. The CDR3 region has the DNA TGTGCCAGCAGCGTGCCAGGGAACACTGAAGCTTTCTTT.

This clone was seen a few times. The chain links TRBV29-1 to TRBJ2-7; maybe TRBD1 (6 bases). The V end was cut by 7 bases, the J end by 4 bases, with 11 bases between. The CDR3 spans 11 residues. Germline-derived CDR1 and CDR2 are SQVTM and ANQGSEA. DNA of the CDR3: TGCAGCGCATCGACAGGATACGAGCAGTACTTC. Translation: CSASTGYEQYF.

Notes on this clone: This CDR3 is missing its conserved last phenylalanine or tryptophan, likely due to a read error. The DNA is left out, because the CDR3 cannot be placed on it with certainty; the CDR3 is given as TCRdb lists it. V and J are TRBV30 and TRBJ2-7. The germline CDR1 and CDR2 sequences are GTSNPN and SVGIG (reference sequence). Termini included, the CDR3 measures 9 amino acids. CDR3 in amino acids: CAWSVQATT.

This clone showed up just a few times. This rearrangement joins TRBV10-3 to TRBJ1-2, with TRBD1 matching 9 bases. With V trimmed by 10 bases and J by 6 bases, 9 bases remained unmatched. This CDR3 comprises 13 residues. Germline CDR1 reads ENHRY; CDR2 reads SYGVKD. CDR3 DNA: TGTGCCACCTCCGGGACAGGGAACGATGGCTACACCTTC. Translating gives CATSGTGNDGYTF.